The 11 T cell receptor beta chains listed next were all sequenced from one sample in a study of cytomegalovirus exposure and HLA in healthy donors. A multiplex PCR was run with 60 Vbeta primers and 13 Jbeta primers. The repertoire was sequenced with immunoSEQ multiplex PCR; TCRdb's copy has only in-frame clones and lacks some. The repertoire shows tens of thousands of clones; the top ten hold 3.5% to 4%. The sequenced sample consisted of PBMCs. These receptors all come from a female donor in good health and CMV-seropositive.

J is TRBJ1-2 and V is TRBV28; D possibly corresponds to TRBD1 (5 bases). The CDR3 spans 12 residues. V dropped 5 bases and J dropped 4 bases, with 8 bases sitting between them. Germline-derived CDR1 and CDR2 are MDHEN and SYDVKM. This CDR3 is CASSAGFYGYTF. In nucleotides, the CDR3 is TGTGCCAGCAGTGCAGGGTTCTATGGCTACACCTTC.

The chain carries TRBV28 and TRBJ2-7; D possibly corresponds to TRBD2 (6 bases). CDR3 length: 13 residues. Per the germline V gene, CDR1 is MDHEN and CDR2 is SYDVKM. V was pared by 3 bases and J by 6 bases, with 12 bases between. This CDR3 reads CASSFRQGGEQYF. The DNA of the CDR3 is TGTGCCAGCAGTTTTAGGCAGGGAGGCGAGCAGTACTTC.

The V gene is TRBV28, the J gene TRBJ1-4; no clear D gene. V lost 3 bases, J lost 0 bases, and 8 bases lay in between. Germline assignment: CDR1 MDHEN and CDR2 SYDVKM. The CDR3 totals 15 residues. CDR3 residues: CASSFGVATNEKLFF. CDR3 sequence (DNA): TGTGCCAGCAGTTTCGGAGTTGCAACTAATGAAAAACTGTTTTTT.

The chain joins TRBV28 to TRBJ1-2; tentative D call: TRBD1 (5 bases). Per the germline V gene, CDR1 is MDHEN and CDR2 is SYDVKM. Trimming left V 6 bases short and J 4 bases short, with 9 bases between. The CDR3 consists of 12 residues. CDR3 sequence: CASSGDSYGYTF. As DNA, the CDR3 is TGTGCCAGCAGCGGAGACAGCTATGGCTACACCTTC.

The V gene is TRBV5-4, the J gene TRBJ1-1; D ambiguous. The CDR3 is made up of 15 amino acids. Trimming cost V 0 bases and J 5 bases, with 14 bases left between them. Germline V gene data show CDR1 as SGHNT and CDR2 as YYREEE (reference sequence). The CDR3 nucleotides are TGTGCCAGCAGCTTGGCCGGTAGCAAATTTACTGAAGCTTTCTTT. Its translation is CASSLAGSKFTEAFF.

The chain joins TRBV28 to TRBJ2-2; 9 bases map to TRBD1. Per the germline V gene, CDR1 is MDHEN and CDR2 is SYDVKM. Trimming cost V 8 bases and J 2 bases; bases outside gene matches: 3. The CDR3 length is 14 residues. The CDR3 here is CASGQGYNTGELFF. The CDR3 DNA reads as TGTGCCAGCGGACAGGGGTATAACACCGGGGAGCTGTTTTTT.

CDR3 protein: CASSTYTPEQYF. The CDR3 nucleotides read TGTGCCAGCAGTACATACACCCCCGAGCAGTACTTC. This rearrangement joins TRBV6-1 to TRBJ2-7, with no clear D. This CDR3 is built from 12 residues. Trimming took off 5 bases at V and 6 bases at J, with 11 bases between the two ends. Germline CDR1 reads MNHNS; CDR2 reads SASEGT.

Note on this clone: Germline and junction disagree at one end, which may indicate a read error. The CDR3 here is CASSLGRGLSEDFF. The CDR3 DNA reads TGCGCCAGCAGCTTGGGCAGGGGGCTTAGTGAAGATTTCTTT. The rearrangement joins TRBV5-1 to TRBJ1-1, with TRBD1 matching 8 bases. CDR3 length: 14 amino acids. Per the germline V gene, CDR1 is SGHRS and CDR2 is YFSETQ.

The chain recombines TRBV4-1 with TRBJ2-4; TRBD1 aligns across 7 bases. Unmatched junction bases numbered 6, after V lost 4 bases and J lost 0 bases. The CDR3 is made up of 16 amino acids. Germline assignment: CDR1 MGHRA and CDR2 YSYEKL. The CDR3 DNA is TGCGCCAGCAGCCCACAGGGGTTATTAGCCAAAAACATTCAGTACTTC. This encodes CASSPQGLLAKNIQYF.

The V and J genes are TRBV29-1 and TRBJ1-3; D uncertain. CDR1 is SQVTM and CDR2 is ANQGSEA in the germline V gene. V was shortened by 2 bases and J by 4 bases, with 9 bases between the two germline ends. This CDR3 has 13 amino acids. The CDR3 protein is CSVESGRGNTIYF. Written as DNA, the CDR3 is TGCAGCGTTGAAAGCGGGAGGGGAAACACCATATATTTT.

The V call is TRBV11-3, the J call TRBJ1-2; 7 bases fit TRBD1. V shed 3 bases, J shed 8 bases, and the junction held 6 bases outside the gene matches. Germline V gene lookup returns CDR1 SGHNT and CDR2 YENEEA. The CDR3 sequence is 13 residues long. DNA of the CDR3: TGTGCCAGCAGCTTGACAGGGACCCAGGGCTACACCTTC. It specifies CASSLTGTQGYTF.